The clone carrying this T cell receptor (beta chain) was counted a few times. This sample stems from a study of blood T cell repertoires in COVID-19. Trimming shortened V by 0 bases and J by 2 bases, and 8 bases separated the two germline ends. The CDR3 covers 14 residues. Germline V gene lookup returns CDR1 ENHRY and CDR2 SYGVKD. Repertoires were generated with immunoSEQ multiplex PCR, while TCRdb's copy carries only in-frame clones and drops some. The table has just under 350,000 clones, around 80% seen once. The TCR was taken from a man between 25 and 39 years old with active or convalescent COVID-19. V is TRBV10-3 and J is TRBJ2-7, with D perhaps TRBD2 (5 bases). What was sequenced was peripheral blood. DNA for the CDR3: TGTGCCATCAGTGAGTCGGACGGGACCTACGAGCAGTACTTC. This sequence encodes CAISESDGTYEQYF.